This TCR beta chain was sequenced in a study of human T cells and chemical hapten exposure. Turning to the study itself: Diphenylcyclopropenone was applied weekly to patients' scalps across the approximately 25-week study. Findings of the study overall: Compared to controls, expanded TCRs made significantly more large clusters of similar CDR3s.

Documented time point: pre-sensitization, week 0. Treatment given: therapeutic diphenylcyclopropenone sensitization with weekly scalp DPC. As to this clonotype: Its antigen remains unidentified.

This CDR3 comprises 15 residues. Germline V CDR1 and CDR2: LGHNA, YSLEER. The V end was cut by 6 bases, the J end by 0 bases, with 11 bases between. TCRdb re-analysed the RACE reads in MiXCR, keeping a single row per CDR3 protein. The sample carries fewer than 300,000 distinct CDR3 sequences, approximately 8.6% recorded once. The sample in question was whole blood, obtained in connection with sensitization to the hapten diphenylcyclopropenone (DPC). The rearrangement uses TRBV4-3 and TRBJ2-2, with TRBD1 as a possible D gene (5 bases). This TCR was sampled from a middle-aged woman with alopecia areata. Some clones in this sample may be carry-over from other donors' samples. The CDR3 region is CASSQSRANTGELFF. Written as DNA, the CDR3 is TGCGCCAGCAGTCAAAGCAGGGCGAACACCGGGGAGCTGTTTTTT.